This entry is about one T cell receptor beta chain. Its target is unknown. These data belong to a study of shared clonotypes between healthy human individuals. TCRdb keeps only in-frame clones here, not all; method: immunoSEQ multiplex PCR. Of 2,500,000 or so clones in the sample, 93% are singletons; the top ten hold approximately 0.36%. General study findings and limits: In this cohort, only blood was sampled, and tissue repertoires likely differ.

The receptor was derived from a man between 18 and 29 years old in good health. Some clones in this sample may be carry-over from other donors' samples. The sample was naive CD4+ T cells from PBMCs. The sample's subset: CD45RA+ positively selected.

CDR3 protein: CASSERNSPYNEQFF. The CDR3 coding sequence is TGTGCCAGCAGTGAGAGGAATTCCCCCTACAATGAGCAGTTCTTC. The chain recombines TRBV6-1 with TRBJ2-1, with unresolved D. Between the trimmed V and J ends, which lost 3 bases and 2 bases, there was a span of 11 bases. There are 15 residues in the CDR3. Germline CDR1 reads MNHNS; CDR2 reads SASEGT.